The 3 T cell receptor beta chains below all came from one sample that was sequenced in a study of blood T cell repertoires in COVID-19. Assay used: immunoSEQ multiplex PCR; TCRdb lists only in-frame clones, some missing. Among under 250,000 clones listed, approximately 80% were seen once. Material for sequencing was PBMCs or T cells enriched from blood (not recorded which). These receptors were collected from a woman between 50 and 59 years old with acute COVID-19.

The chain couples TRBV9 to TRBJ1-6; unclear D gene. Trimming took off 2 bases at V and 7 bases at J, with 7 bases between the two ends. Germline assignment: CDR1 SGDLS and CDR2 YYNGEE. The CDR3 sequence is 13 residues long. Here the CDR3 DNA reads TGTGCCAGCAGCGTGGCCCCAAATTCACCCCTCCACTTT. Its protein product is CASSVAPNSPLHF.

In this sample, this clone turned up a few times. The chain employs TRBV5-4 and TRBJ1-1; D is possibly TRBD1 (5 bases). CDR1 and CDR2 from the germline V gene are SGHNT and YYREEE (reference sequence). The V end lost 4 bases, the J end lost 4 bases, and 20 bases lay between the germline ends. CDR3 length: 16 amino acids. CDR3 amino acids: CASSNPQTVVGTEAFF. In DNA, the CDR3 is TGTGCCAGCAGCAACCCGCAGACAGTCGTTGGCACTGAAGCTTTCTTT.

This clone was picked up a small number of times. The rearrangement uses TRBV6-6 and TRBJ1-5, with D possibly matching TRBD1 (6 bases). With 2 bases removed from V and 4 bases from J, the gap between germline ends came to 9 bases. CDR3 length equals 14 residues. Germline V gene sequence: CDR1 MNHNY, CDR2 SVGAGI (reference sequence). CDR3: CASSYQGINQPQHF. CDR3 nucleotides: TGTGCCAGCAGTTACCAGGGGATTAATCAGCCCCAGCATTTT.